Listed below are T cell receptor beta chains from one sample, sequenced in a study of a mutant IDH1 vaccine in newly diagnosed glioma. Profiling relied on immunoSEQ multiplex PCR, and the TCRdb table lists in-frame clones only, not all of them. Of roughly 86,000 clones in the sample, 85% to 90% were seen once. Their specific antigens are unknown. The sample in question was PBMCs, obtained from a glioma patient whose treatment included an IDH1 peptide vaccine. All receptors come from a woman between 45 and 65 years old with glioma. Each CDR3 is given with its conserved first and last residue. The order of the fields is J gene, clone size, D gene, V gene, CDR3 protein, CDR3 DNA. D genes are given only for firm matches. The size entry is marked missing in some rows and otherwise reads once, few, many or a size class.

>TRBJ1-4|-|-|TRBV2
CASSGQVGGEKLFF
TGTGCCAGCAGTGGACAGGTTGGAGGGGAAAAACTGTTTTTT
>TRBJ2-2|-|-|TRBV2
CASTPSGSGELFF
TGTGCCAGCACACCCAGCGGGTCCGGGGAGCTGTTTTTT
>TRBJ2-1|-|TRBD2|TRBV28
CASTSLLAAAYNEQFF
TGTGCCAGCACCTCCCTCCTAGCGGCAGCCTACAATGAGCAGTTCTTC
>TRBJ1-1|-|-|TRBV5-1
CASSLVGFNTEAFF
TGCGCCAGCAGCTTGGTAGGGTTTAACACTGAAGCTTTCTTT
>TRBJ2-3|-|TRBD2|TRBV29-1
CSVDVAGGTDTQYF
TGCAGCGTTGATGTGGCGGGAGGCACAGATACGCAGTATTTT
>TRBJ1-4|-|-|TRBV6-5
CASSYEGGQRREKLFF
TGTGCCAGCAGTTACGAGGGGGGCCAGCGGCGGGAAAAACTGTTTTTT
>TRBJ2-7|-|-|TRBV6-6
CASRNAIRAWYEQYF
TGTGCCAGCAGGAACGCCATAAGGGCGTGGTACGAGCAGTACTTC
>TRBJ2-7|-|-|TRBV18
CASSPGTVSYEQYF
TGTGCCAGCTCACCCGGGACGGTCTCCTACGAGCAGTACTTC
>TRBJ2-3|-|TRBD2|TRBV27
CASSSLIAGADTQYF
TGTGCCAGCAGTTCCCTTATAGCGGGCGCAGATACGCAGTATTTT
>TRBJ1-1|-|-|TRBV27
CASSETGVNTEAFF
TGTGCCAGCAGTGAGACAGGAGTGAACACTGAAGCTTTCTTT
>TRBJ2-7|-|-|TRBV2
CASSVSEGIVHEQYF
TGTGCCAGCAGTGTCAGCGAGGGGATCGTCCACGAGCAGTACTTC
>TRBJ2-7|-|TRBD1|TRBV6-1
CASSERNSRGYEQYF
TGTGCCAGCAGTGAAAGAAACAGCAGGGGGTACGAGCAGTACTTC
>TRBJ1-5|-|TRBD1|TRBV6-6
CASSKQGRSQPQHF
TGTGCCAGCAGTAAACAGGGGAGAAGTCAGCCCCAGCATTTT
>TRBJ2-3|-|TRBD2|TRBV7-7
CASSWGQAGDADTQYF
TGTGCTAGCAGCTGGGGCCAAGCGGGAGATGCAGATACGCAGTATTTT
>TRBJ1-2|-|-|TRBV15
CATSRDAMGYGYTF
TGTGCCACCAGCAGAGATGCCATGGGGTATGGCTACACCTTC
>TRBJ2-2|-|TRBD1|TRBV29-1
CSVADRGPTGELFF
TGCAGCGTCGCGGACAGGGGACCTACCGGGGAGCTGTTTTTT
>TRBJ2-5|-|-|TRBV28
CASSFRGLSQETQYF
TGTGCCAGCAGTTTTCGGGGATTGAGCCAAGAGACCCAGTACTTC
>TRBJ2-5|once|TRBD2|TRBV7-9
CASSLQRERETQYF
TGTGCCAGCAGCTTACAGCGGGAGCGTGAGACCCAGTACTTC
>TRBJ1-3|-|-|TRBV28
CASSNYRTALWNTIYF
TGTGCCAGCAGTAACTATAGGACAGCTCTATGGAACACCATATATTTT
>TRBJ2-2|-|-|TRBV2
CASSGQRYTGELFF
TGTGCCAGCAGTGGGCAACGGTACACCGGGGAGCTGTTTTTT
>TRBJ1-2|-|-|TRBV6-5
CASRASGDYGYTF
TGTGCCAGCAGGGCATCAGGGGACTATGGCTACACCTTC
>TRBJ1-5|-|-|TRBV6-1
CASSRDGNQPQHF
TGTGCCAGCAGCCGCGATGGCAATCAGCCCCAGCATTTT
>TRBJ1-1|-|TRBD1|TRBV9
CASSVDGTGVPEAFF
TGTGCCAGCAGCGTAGACGGGACAGGAGTACCTGAAGCTTTCTTT
>TRBJ2-7|few|TRBD1|TRBV28
CASSYTGGLAYEQYF
TGTGCCAGCAGTTATACAGGGGGCCTAGCCTACGAGCAGTACTTC
>TRBJ1-3|once|-|TRBV9
CASSPRTDRTIYF
TGTGCCAGCAGCCCAAGGACCGACCGGACCATATATTTT
>TRBJ2-7|-|-|TRBV2
CATRRGLSYEQYF
TGTGCCACCAGGAGGGGACTTTCCTACGAGCAGTACTTC
>TRBJ2-7|once|TRBD2|TRBV27
CASRGAGGAEQYF
TGTGCCAGCAGAGGGGCGGGAGGGGCCGAGCAGTACTTC
>TRBJ2-3|-|TRBD2|TRBV28
CASTHIREDEDTQYF
TGTGCCAGCACCCATATACGGGAGGACGAAGATACGCAGTATTTT
>TRBJ2-2|-|TRBD2|TRBV10-3
CAISIAGGRTGELFF
TGTGCCATCAGCATAGCGGGAGGGCGGACCGGGGAGCTGTTTTTT
>TRBJ2-3|once|-|TRBV7-9
CASSVRTIHTDTQYF
TGTGCCAGCAGCGTACGGACTATCCACACAGATACGCAGTATTTT
>TRBJ1-5|-|-|TRBV28
CASSLQGNQPQHF
TGTGCCAGCAGCTTACAGGGCAATCAGCCCCAGCATTTT